This TCR beta chain was captured by sequencing in a study of cytomegalovirus exposure and HLA in healthy donors. General observations from the study: The authors listed some 150 TCR beta chains as cytomegalovirus-associated. Within a later analysis, the majority of CMV-associated TCR beta chains appeared HLA-restricted.

The trim removed 3 bases at V and 0 bases at J, leaving 0 bases unmatched. There are 14 residues in the CDR3. Germline CDR1 is SGHDN and CDR2 is FVKESK. With respect to this clone: What it recognizes is unknown.

PCR primers comprised 60 Vbeta and 13 Jbeta primers. Libraries were prepared by immunoSEQ multiplex PCR; TCRdb keeps only in-frame clonotypes and omits some of them. The data show about 160,000 clones, less than 90% seen once. This chain connects TRBV14 to TRBJ1-2; 8 nucleotides align to TRBD1. The sequence came from a woman aged 18-29 years in good health and CMV-seronegative. Sequenced input: PBMCs. The CDR3, as DNA: TGTGCCAGCAGCCAGACAGGGGCTAACTATGGCTACACCTTC. It specifies CASSQTGANYGYTF.